This T cell receptor beta chain stems from a study of regulatory T cells in long-lasting Graves disease. Construction of the TCR beta libraries employed iRepertoire HTBI primers in conjunction with Arm-PCR of CDR3 regions. Authors' processing steps: Segment identification across samples yielded about 60 TRBV and roughly 15 TRBJ segments. A single record per CDR3 protein comes from TCRdb applying MiXCR to the multiplex PCR reads. The V and J calls come from TCRdb's annotation, not from the publication. In the table there are hundreds of thousands of distinct CDR3 sequences, about 15% of which are singletons. With regard to this clonotype: Its antigen is not known.

The sample's time point: newly diagnosed GD, antithyroid drugs for less than 3 months. After RNA was extracted from PBMCs, the TCR library was made from it. The CDR3 is made up of 13 amino acids. Between the trimmed V and J ends, which lost 8 bases and 5 bases, there was a span of 16 bases. The germline V gene encodes CDR1 LGHNT and CDR2 FRNRAP. Overall study findings and caveats: The study examined only peripheral blood, not thyroid tissue.

The same specimen was also included in a second study, on T cells in Graves' hyperthyroidism and ophthalmopathy. As reported in that work: Most expanded thyroid clonotypes above 0.001 also appeared in blood.

J is TRBJ2-7 and V is TRBV12-5; D is perhaps TRBD1 (6 bases). This specimen consisted of peripheral blood mononuclear cells (PBMCs), obtained at new diagnosis, from a patient treated with antithyroid drugs. This sequence originates from a woman in her 40s with Graves disease. In DNA form, the CDR3 reads TGTGCTAGTCAGGTGGGGGCTACGGACGAGCAGTACTTC. Protein product: CASQVGATDEQYF.